Listed below are T cell receptor beta chains from one sample, sequenced in a study of blood T cells in healthy people across ages. MiXCR, run by TCRdb on the 5' RACE reads, gives a single entry per CDR3 protein. The table has fewer than 800,000 distinct CDR3 sequences, 45% to 50% seen once; the top ten hold around 32%. Sequencing used blood. The receptors shown here come from a woman aged 55-69 years in good health. The CDR3 runs from the conserved cysteine through the conserved F or W. A D gene is named only where the DNA matches it firmly. Some rows have no size entry. The others give once, few or many, or a class for an expanded clone.

v_call,cdr3_length,d_call,j_call,clone_size,cdr3_nt,cdr3_aa
TRBV5-4,14,NA,TRBJ2-5,NA,TGTGCCAGCAGCCAGGGGGGCGGCGATCAGCCCCAGTACTTC,CASSQGGGDQPQYF
TRBV6-2/TRBV6-3,15,TRBD1,TRBJ1-1,NA,TGTGCCAGCAGTTTCGACAGGGGAAGGAACACTGAAGCTTTCTTT,CASSFDRGRNTEAFF
TRBV7-2,12,NA,TRBJ2-7,few,TGTGCCAGCAGCTTAAAACGATACGAGCAGTACTTC,CASSLKRYEQYF
TRBV7-2,15,NA,TRBJ1-2,NA,TGTGCCAGCAGCTTAGCGTCCCGGACTCGCTATGGCTACACCTTC,CASSLASRTRYGYTF
TRBV6-5,15,NA,TRBJ2-7,once,TGTGCCAGCAGTCCCCGGGGCCCGCTCGACCACGAGCAGTACTTC,CASSPRGPLDHEQYF
TRBV24-1,15,TRBD2,TRBJ2-7,NA,TGTGCCACCAGTGTTGGTAGCGGGAGCACCTACGAGCAGTACTTC,CATSVGSGSTYEQYF
TRBV4-3,16,NA,TRBJ2-7,few,TGCGCCAGCAGCCAGTCCCCAGCCGGTAGCTCCTACGAGCAGTACTTC,CASSQSPAGSSYEQYF
TRBV3-1,12,NA,TRBJ2-7,few,TGTGCCAGCAGCCAACAGTCCTACGAGCAGTACTTC,CASSQQSYEQYF
TRBV5-6,15,NA,TRBJ2-5,NA,TGTGCCAGCAGTTATCGGCAGGAGTACCAAGAGACCCAGTACTTC,CASSYRQEYQETQYF
TRBV3-1,17,NA,TRBJ2-7,few,TGTGCCAGCAGCCCGAGATTAAACAGGGCAACCTACAATGAGCAGTACTTC,CASSPRLNRATYNEQYF
TRBV6-5,14,TRBD1,TRBJ1-1,NA,TGTGCCAGCAGTAGGCTTACAGGGGTCACTGAAGCTTTCTTT,CASSRLTGVTEAFF
TRBV11-3,12,NA,TRBJ2-1,NA,TGTGCCAGCAGCTTAACGGGGACTGAGCAGTTCTTC,CASSLTGTEQFF
TRBV29-1,14,TRBD2,TRBJ2-7,NA,TGCAGCGTACCAAATAGCGGGAGCTACAATGAGCAGTACTTC,CSVPNSGSYNEQYF
TRBV27,16,NA,TRBJ2-1,few,TGTGCCAGCAGTTTTGCCCCCCTCTCCACCTACAATGAGCAGTTCTTC,CASSFAPLSTYNEQFF
TRBV24-1,13,TRBD1,TRBJ2-5,NA,TGTGCCACCGGGCCAACAGGGGCTGAGACCCAGTACTTC,CATGPTGAETQYF
TRBV28,14,NA,TRBJ2-7,NA,TGTGCCAGCAGTCCAGGACAACCCTACAATGAGCAGTACTTC,CASSPGQPYNEQYF
TRBV9,15,NA,TRBJ2-1,NA,TGTGCCAGCAGCGTAGCGGTTGGGAGAGGGAATGAGCAGTTCTTC,CASSVAVGRGNEQFF
TRBV4-1,16,NA,TRBJ2-6,NA,TGCGCCAGCAGCCGAGACAGGCTAGGGGGGGCCAACGTCCTGACTTTC,CASSRDRLGGANVLTF
TRBV4-2,16,TRBD1,TRBJ2-1,once,TGTGCCAGCAGCCAAGATGTGGGACAGACAGGAAATAAGCAGTTCTTC,CASSQDVGQTGNKQFF
TRBV20-1,13,NA,TRBJ1-6,NA,TGCAGTGCTAGAGGTGCAGGGAATTCACCCCTCCACTTT,CSARGAGNSPLHF
TRBV5-1,17,NA,TRBJ2-5,NA,TGCGCCAGCAGCTTGGCCACGAGGGGTGGCCTAATGGAGACCCAGTACTTC,CASSLATRGGLMETQYF
TRBV7-9,14,TRBD2,TRBJ2-1,NA,TGTGCCAGCAGCCCCCCAGCGGGAGAAGACGAGCAGTTCTTC,CASSPPAGEDEQFF
TRBV20-1,12,NA,TRBJ2-7,NA,TGCAGTGCTGCCTTGCGAGGGCACGAGCAGTACTTC,CSAALRGHEQYF
TRBV29-1,13,TRBD1,TRBJ1-4,few,TGCAGCGTTGAAACAGGGGTTAATGAAAAACTGTTTTTT,CSVETGVNEKLFF
TRBV28,14,NA,TRBJ2-7,NA,TGTGCCAGCAGTTCAGTTGGAGGAAGCTACGAGCAGTACTTC,CASSSVGGSYEQYF
TRBV7-2,15,NA,TRBJ2-1,NA,TGTGCCAGCAGGTCAGGCGGGATCTCCTACAATGGGCAGTTCTTC,CASRSGGISYNGQFF